This note documents a single TCR beta chain sequence. Antigen unknown. 60 Vbeta and 13 Jbeta primers were used in PCR. Here immunoSEQ multiplex PCR was the method, and the copy in TCRdb shows in-frame clones only, minus some. The sample lists under 150,000 clones, 79% occurring once. The sample comes from a study of cytomegalovirus exposure and HLA in healthy donors. Study observations and caveats: A later analysis linked 15,000 to 20,000 TCR beta sequences to HLA alleles at 0.05 false discovery rate.

CDR3 length equals 15 residues. The germline CDR1 and CDR2 sequences are MDHEN and SYDVKM. J was trimmed by 0 bases and V by 4 bases; bases with no gene match: 3. The J gene is TRBJ1-2, the V gene TRBV28; TRBD1 aligns across 9 bases. The receptor was isolated from a middle-aged woman in good health and CMV-seropositive. Material for sequencing was PBMCs. The CDR3 DNA sequence: TGTGCCAGCAGTTACCGGGACAGGGCTAACTATGGCTACACCTTC. It specifies CASSYRDRANYGYTF.